A single T cell receptor beta chain is shown here with its context. The junction does not match germline at one end; this may be a read error. The data are from a study of blood T cell repertoires in COVID-19. Turning to the study itself: The cDNA or gDNA used as material had been derived from T cells, B-cell-depleted T cells, or PBMCs.

This CDR3 is 17 amino acids long. The V gene's germline CDR1 is SSHAT and CDR2 FNYEAQ (reference sequence). The assay was immunoSEQ multiplex PCR, and TCRdb's table has in-frame clones only and misses some. The table lists 35,000 to 45,000 clones, around 81% of them singletons. This chain links TRBV7-7 with TRBJ2-1; a possible D gene is TRBD1 (5 bases). The source of this sequence is a man aged 45-60 years with active COVID-19. The specimen was peripheral blood. CDR3 residues: CASSLVPPGAGINEQFF. As DNA, the CDR3 is TGTGCTAGCAGCTTAGTTCCCCCTGGGGCAGGGATCAATGAGCAGTTCTTC. The full variable domain, in which reference TRBV7-7 and TRBJ2-1 provide the parts outside the CDR3, is GAGVSQSPRYKVTKRGQDVTLRCDPISSHATLYWYQQALGQGPEFLTYFNYEAQPDKSGLPSDRFSAERPEGSISTLTIQRTEQRDSAMYRCASSLVPPGAGINEQFFGPGTRLTVL.